Shown below are 30 T cell receptor beta chains from a single sample sequenced in a study of shared clonotypes between healthy human individuals (dated by TCRdb to the early 2020s). The library was obtained by the immunoSEQ multiplex PCR assay. The clones in this table, taken by TCRdb from immuneACCESS, are in-frame only. Not every clone is retained; where verified, under half of the shortfall comes from an unresolved V gene, and the cause of the rest is unknown. The sample table contains about 2.5 million clones; only one count was recorded for 85% to 95% of them. The top ten clonotypes cover approximately 0.41% of the sample. The specimen was naive CD4+ T cells from PBMCs. What the cell subset or site label conveys for this sample: CD45RA+ positively selected. Source of these receptors: a man younger than 35 in good health. Some clones in this sample may be carry-over from other donors' samples.

The chain couples TRBV6-1 to TRBJ1-5; no clear D. Germline V lookup: CDR1 MNHNS, CDR2 SASEGT. CDR3 length: 14 residues. The germline V and J ends were trimmed by 7 bases and 3 bases, with 13 bases remaining between them. In DNA form, the CDR3 reads TGTGCCAGCAACTTAGGGATGTCCAATCAGCCCCAGCATTTT. Residues: CASNLGMSNQPQHF.

The V call is TRBV6-5, the J call TRBJ2-5, with unresolved D. Between the trimmed V and J ends, which lost 4 bases and 5 bases, there was a span of 11 bases. This CDR3 has 13 residues. Germline loops: CDR1 MNHEY, CDR2 SVGAGI. The CDR3 DNA follows: TGTGCCAGCAGTTTGAACGGACCGGAGACCCAGTACTTC. It translates to CASSLNGPETQYF.

The chain has TRBV5-1 and TRBJ2-7; 11 bases fit TRBD1. The CDR3 totals 15 residues. Germline CDR1 SGHRS, CDR2 YFSETQ. J gave up 3 bases and V 4 bases, and 6 bases lay outside the gene matches. Written as DNA, the CDR3 is TGCGCCAGCAGCCTCTCGGGACAGGGGGTCTACGAGCAGTACTTC. Its protein product is CASSLSGQGVYEQYF.

The chain links TRBV27 to TRBJ2-7; TRBD2 aligns across 14 bases. The CDR3 sequence is 14 residues long. V shed 6 bases and J 3 bases; nucleotides not matched to a gene: 1. The V gene's germline CDR1 is MNHEY and CDR2 SMNVEV (reference sequence). The CDR3 coding sequence is TGTGCCAGCAGGGGACTAGCGGGAGACTACGAGCAGTACTTC. Protein sequence: CASRGLAGDYEQYF.

The chain employs TRBV19 and TRBJ2-5, with D tentatively TRBD1 or TRBD2 (5 bases each). V was trimmed by 5 bases and J by 5 bases, leaving 12 bases between them. The CDR3 consists of 13 residues. Germline V lookup: CDR1 LNHDA, CDR2 SQIVND (reference sequence). The CDR3 is CASSPRGVETQYF. In DNA form, the CDR3 reads TGTGCCAGTAGTCCAAGGGGAGTGGAGACCCAGTACTTC.

This chain uses TRBV5-6 with TRBJ2-1, with D perhaps matching TRBD2 (5 bases). With 4 bases removed from V and 9 bases from J, the gap between germline ends came to 14 bases. The CDR3 has 13 amino acids. The germline V gene encodes CDR1 SGHDT and CDR2 YYEEEE. The CDR3 loop is CASSRTSSAEQFF. CDR3 nucleotides: TGTGCCAGCAGCCGGACTTCGTCTGCTGAGCAGTTCTTC.

The chain employs TRBV7-3 and TRBJ2-2; weak D call: TRBD2 (6 bases). Per germline, CDR1 SGHTA and CDR2 FQGTGA. V lost 5 bases and J 5 bases, leaving 9 bases between the germline ends. This CDR3 has 13 residues. The DNA of the CDR3 is TGTGCCAGCAGCGCTAGCGTTACCGGGGAGCTGTTTTTT. It yields the protein CASSASVTGELFF.

This chain links TRBV5-8 with TRBJ1-4; D is ambiguous. This CDR3 spans 14 amino acids. Germline V lookup: CDR1 SGHTS, CDR2 YDEGEE. V lost 2 bases and J 8 bases, leaving 13 bases between the germline ends. CDR3 in amino acids: CASSFFAIEEKLFF. CDR3 nucleotides: TGTGCCAGCAGCTTCTTCGCGATAGAGGAAAAACTGTTTTTT.

This rearrangement joins TRBV10-3 to TRBJ2-1, with D perhaps TRBD1 (5 bases). Trimming stripped 6 bases from V and 3 bases from J, with 15 bases between. The CDR3 is made up of 15 amino acids. Germline CDR1 ENHRY, CDR2 SYGVKD. The CDR3 reads CAIRVSATDYNEQFF. In DNA form, the CDR3 reads TGTGCCATCAGGGTTTCGGCGACAGACTACAATGAGCAGTTCTTC.

V and J are TRBV10-3 and TRBJ1-4; maybe TRBD1 (5 bases). Germline CDR1 reads ENHRY; CDR2 reads SYGVKD. The length of the CDR3 is 15 residues. V was trimmed by 4 bases and J by 8 bases, leaving 17 bases between them. In nucleotides, the CDR3 is TGTGCCATCAGTGCTTCTCGGCAGGGTTGGGAAAAACTGTTTTTT. Protein: CAISASRQGWEKLFF.

The chain joins TRBV5-1 to TRBJ1-4; D gene unclear. The CDR3 runs 15 residues. CDR1 SGHRS and CDR2 YFSETQ come from the germline V gene. Trimming left V 1 base short and J 2 bases short, with 9 bases between. For the CDR3, the DNA is TGCGCCAGCAGCTTGAACGGGAGGACTAATGAAAAACTGTTTTTT. It yields the protein CASSLNGRTNEKLFF.

The chain is built from TRBV19 and TRBJ1-2; D not resolved. Trimming cost V 3 bases and J 8 bases, with 13 bases left between them. This CDR3 comprises 13 residues. Germline V CDR1 and CDR2: LNHDA, SQIVND (reference sequence). The CDR3 bases are TGTGCCAGTAGTATCGGGGTCCTGAGCGGCTACACCTTC. This translates into CASSIGVLSGYTF.

Remarks on this clone: Other DNA sequences in this specimen translate into the identical CDR3. V usage is TRBV18 and J usage is TRBJ2-7; 7 bases match TRBD2. Trimming cost V 0 bases and J 6 bases; bases outside gene matches: 5. The CDR3 runs 14 residues. Germline CDR1 is KGHSH and CDR2 is LQKENI. The DNA for the CDR3 is TGTGCCAGCTCACCACCAAGCGGGGTGGGCGAGCAGTACTTC. Its protein is CASSPPSGVGEQYF.

The chain is built from TRBV18 and TRBJ1-2; D might be TRBD1 (6 bases). The CDR3 has 15 residues. CDR1 is KGHSH, CDR2 LQKENI, per germline. With 3 bases removed from V and 0 bases from J, the gap between germline ends came to 11 bases. The CDR3 nucleotides read TGTGCCAGCTCACCGCGGGACATCGCTAACTATGGCTACACCTTC. Amino acids: CASSPRDIANYGYTF. The whole variable domain, remainder taken from reference TRBV18 and TRBJ1-2, is NAGVMQNPRHLVRRRGQEARLRCSPMKGHSHVYWYRQLPEEGLKFMVYLQKENIIDESGMPKERFSAEFPKEGPSILRIQQVVRGDSAAYFCASSPRDIANYGYTFGSGTRLTVV.

The gene calls are TRBV28 and TRBJ1-4, with TRBD1 matching over 9 bases. The CDR3 spans 15 residues. Germline V gives CDR1 MDHEN, CDR2 SYDVKM. Unmatched junction bases numbered 7, after V lost 6 bases and J lost 5 bases. The CDR3 protein is CASSRPGTGNEKLFF. In DNA, the CDR3 is TGTGCCAGCAGCCGACCCGGGACAGGGAATGAAAAACTGTTTTTT.

The rearrangement links TRBV27 to TRBJ2-1; 7 nucleotides line up with TRBD2. Trimming at V came to 3 bases and at J to 6 bases, leaving 5 bases not matched to a gene. The germline gives CDR1 MNHEY, CDR2 SMNVEV (reference sequence). CDR3 length: 14 residues. CDR3 in DNA: TGTGCCAGCAGTTTGAGACTAGCCCCCAATGAGCAGTTCTTC. Residues: CASSLRLAPNEQFF.

The gene calls are TRBV19 and TRBJ2-7, with TRBD1 matching 8 bases. The germline V gene encodes CDR1 LNHDA and CDR2 SQIVND (reference sequence). The CDR3 loop spans 15 amino acids. V lost 5 bases to trimming and J lost 2 bases; unmatched junction nucleotides: 8. CDR3 loop: CASSPYRQGTYEQYF. Written as DNA, the CDR3 is TGTGCCAGTAGTCCCTACCGACAGGGGACCTACGAGCAGTACTTC. Full variable domain (remainder filled in from reference TRBV19 and TRBJ2-7): DGGITQSPKYLFRKEGQNVTLSCEQNLNHDAMYWYRQDPGQGLRLIYYSQIVNDFQKGDIAEGYSVSREKKESFPLTVTSAQKNPTAFYLCASSPYRQGTYEQYFGPGTRLTVT.

The V and J genes are TRBV5-1 and TRBJ2-1, with D unresolved. Germline-derived CDR1 and CDR2 are SGHRS and YFSETQ. The CDR3 is made up of 13 amino acids. The V end lost 10 bases, the J end lost 8 bases, and 19 bases lay between the germline ends. CDR3 amino acids: CAHDPNSPDEQFF. The CDR3 coding sequence is TGCGCCCACGACCCCAACAGTCCCGATGAGCAGTTCTTC.

The count of this clone is one. A junction end diverges from the germline sequence, so it may reflect a read error. V is TRBV6-1 and J is TRBJ2-6; no clear D gene. CDR3 size: 14 residues. The germline CDR1 and CDR2 sequences are MNHNS and SASEGT. CDR3 amino acids: CASSEVNGANVLTF. Written as DNA, the CDR3 is TGTGCCAGCAGCGAAGTAAACGGGGCCAACGTCCTGACTTTC.

The V and J genes are TRBV6-1 and TRBJ2-7, with a weak D call TRBD2 (6 bases). V was pared by 5 bases and J by 0 bases, with 14 bases between. This CDR3 region has 15 residues. Germline values: CDR1 MNHNS, CDR2 SASEGT. The CDR3 here is CASSPRESLSYEQYF. CDR3 bases: TGTGCCAGCAGTCCTCGGGAGTCCCTCTCCTACGAGCAGTACTTC.

The V call is TRBV19, the J call TRBJ2-3; 9 bases line up with TRBD2. V lost 3 bases, J lost 5 bases, and 6 bases stayed unmatched. The CDR3 loop spans 15 amino acids. Per the germline V gene, CDR1 is LNHDA and CDR2 is SQIVND (reference sequence). CDR3 sequence reads: CASSIAGGRQDTQYF. CDR3 sequence (DNA): TGTGCCAGTAGTATTGCGGGAGGGCGGCAAGATACGCAGTATTTT.

The chain is built from TRBV7-9 and TRBJ2-2; 8 nucleotides agree with TRBD1. The J segment lost 4 bases and the V segment lost 3 bases, leaving 4 bases of the junction unmatched. From germline, CDR1 is SEHNR and CDR2 FQNEAQ (reference sequence). This CDR3 is built from 15 residues. CDR3 sequence reads: CASSLDRASTGELFF. The CDR3 DNA sequence: TGTGCCAGCAGCTTGGACAGGGCGTCCACCGGGGAGCTGTTTTTT.

The chain couples TRBV27 to TRBJ2-3; the D gene is possibly TRBD1 (6 bases). Deletions cut 10 bases from V and 1 base from J, with 15 bases between. The CDR3 loop spans 14 amino acids. CDR1 MNHEY and CDR2 SMNVEV come from the germline V gene (reference sequence). The CDR3 here is CATRYYRGTDTQYF. As DNA, the CDR3 is TGTGCCACCCGATACTACAGGGGCACAGATACGCAGTATTTT.

The CDR3 DNA sequence: TGCGCCAGCAGCCCCCAGGGCCGAAGCTCCTACGAGCAGTACTTC. This translates into CASSPQGRSSYEQYF. This chain links TRBV4-1 with TRBJ2-7; a possible D gene is TRBD1 (5 bases). Germline V CDR1 and CDR2: MGHRA, YSYEKL. The CDR3 is 15 residues long. V lost 4 bases, J lost 0 bases, and 13 bases lay in between.

This chain links TRBV28 with TRBJ2-1; D possibly matches TRBD1 or TRBD2 (7 bases each). Germline CDR1 reads MDHEN; CDR2 reads SYDVKM. This CDR3 comprises 20 residues. Trimming removed 7 bases at V and 0 bases at J, with 28 bases between. The chain's CDR3 is CASTRRGLYLADSSYNEQFF. DNA of the CDR3: TGTGCCAGCACCCGGAGGGGGCTCTATCTAGCGGACAGCTCCTACAATGAGCAGTTCTTC. The full variable domain, its missing parts supplied by reference TRBV28 and TRBJ2-1, is DVKVTQSSRYLVKRTGEKVFLECVQDMDHENMFWYRQDPGLGLRLIYFSYDVKMKEKGDIPEGYSVSREKKERFSLILESASTNQTSMYLCASTRRGLYLADSSYNEQFFGPGTRLTVL.

The CDR3 here is CASSERDREAFF. The CDR3, as DNA: TGTGCCAGCAGTGAGAGGGATAGGGAAGCTTTCTTT. V and J are TRBV6-1 and TRBJ1-1; no firm D call. V lost 3 bases and J 8 bases, leaving 10 bases between the germline ends. This CDR3 comprises 12 residues. CDR1 is MNHNS, CDR2 SASEGT, per germline.

CDR3 coding DNA: TGCGCCAGCAGCCCCTTGACAGGGACAGATACGCAGTATTTT. It translates to CASSPLTGTDTQYF. The chain joins TRBV5-1 to TRBJ2-3; 7 positions match TRBD1. CDR1 is SGHRS, CDR2 YFSETQ, per germline. V shed 4 bases, J shed 3 bases, and the junction held 5 bases outside the gene matches. CDR3 size: 14 residues.

The chain has TRBV7-2 and TRBJ2-3; D is possibly TRBD2 (5 bases). Germline-derived CDR1 and CDR2 are SGHTA and FQGNSA. The CDR3 has 12 amino acids. Trimming left V 4 bases short and J 7 bases short, with 9 bases between. CDR3 residues: CASSYPGNTQYF. In DNA form, the CDR3 reads TGTGCCAGCAGCTACCCCGGGAATACGCAGTATTTT.

The J gene is TRBJ1-1, the V gene TRBV9; weak D call: TRBD1 (6 bases). V gave up 0 bases and J gave up 0 bases, with 9 bases separating them. The germline V gene encodes CDR1 SGDLS and CDR2 YYNGEE. The CDR3 runs 15 residues. CDR3 sequence (DNA): TGTGCCAGCAGCGTAGCCCAGGGGATGAACACTGAAGCTTTCTTT. It specifies CASSVAQGMNTEAFF.

V is TRBV5-8 and J is TRBJ2-2, with TRBD1 matching 8 bases. The V gene end was trimmed by 2 bases and the J gene end by 4 bases; junction bases not matched to a gene: 4. The CDR3 totals 15 residues. The germline gives CDR1 SGHTS, CDR2 YDEGEE. The CDR3 region is CASSLLTGVTGELFF. The CDR3, as DNA: TGTGCCAGCAGCTTACTGACAGGGGTCACCGGGGAGCTGTTTTTT.